The clone carrying this T cell receptor (beta chain) was found many times. Its antigen is still unknown. Naive CD4+ cells had CD25+ Tregs removed. Points from the study as a whole: The TCR gene usage of tumor memory CD4+ T cells clustered together with blood and lymph node memory CD4+ cells and with lymph node naive CD4+ cells. Tumor-infiltrating Treg TCR alpha and beta sequences overlapped most with tumor naive CD4+ T cells, then blood naive.

Semi-nested PCR with Nested Universal Primer A followed constant-region reverse priming of full-length variable regions. TCRdb reprocessed the 5' RACE reads via MiXCR and lists one record per CDR3 protein. The sample yields 20,000 to 25,000 distinct CDR3 sequences, about 30% seen once. Sequencing used tumor-infiltrating naive CD4+ T cells sorted from the breast tumor. The subset was: naive CD4+ T cells, CD4+CD45RA+CD25-. This clonotype originated in a female donor with breast cancer.

The CDR3 sequence is CASQGVANEKLFF. DNA for the CDR3: TGTGCCAGCCAGGGAGTGGCTAATGAAAAACTGTTTTTT. This chain links TRBV12-3 or TRBV12-4 with TRBJ1-4; D possibly corresponds to TRBD1 (5 bases). CDR3 length: 13 residues. Trimming removed 8 bases at V and 3 bases at J, with 10 bases between.